This is a list of T cell receptor beta chains from one sample in a study of control samples from healthy donors and cancer patients. Only in-frame clones appear in the TCRdb table, and some are missing; sequencing was by immunoSEQ multiplex PCR. The data hold 120,000 or so clones, with roughly 87% observed a single time. Sequenced material: blood. These receptors all stem from a man aged 18 to 29 in good health. Each CDR3 is given with its conserved first and last residue. Fields, in order: J gene, CDR3 length, V gene, clone size, D gene, CDR3 DNA, CDR3 protein. A D gene is named only where the DNA matches it firmly. The size of a clone is reported for some rows only, either as once, few or many, or as a class for expanded clones.

J: TRBJ1-1
length: 18
V: TRBV27
size: -
D: -
DNA: TGTGCCAGCAGTTTAGCGAGGGGCTCAAGGGGCGAAAACACTGAAGCTTTCTTT
CDR3: CASSLARGSRGENTEAFF

J: TRBJ2-7
length: 15
V: TRBV18
size: few
D: TRBD2
DNA: TGTGCCAGCTCACCTTCGGGGGGAAGGTCCTACGAGCAGTACTTC
CDR3: CASSPSGGRSYEQYF

J: TRBJ1-4
length: 15
V: TRBV15
size: -
D: -
DNA: TGTGCCACCAGCAGAGATGGGCAGAGGAATGAAAAACTGTTTTTT
CDR3: CATSRDGQRNEKLFF

J: TRBJ2-2
length: 15
V: TRBV5-1
size: -
D: -
DNA: TGCGCCAGCAGCTTGGAGGCAGGGCAAAACGGGGAGCTGTTTTTT
CDR3: CASSLEAGQNGELFF

J: TRBJ2-1
length: 12
V: TRBV15
size: -
D: -
DNA: TGTGCCACCAGCAGAACGTACAATGAGCAGTTCTTC
CDR3: CATSRTYNEQFF

J: TRBJ1-1
length: 15
V: TRBV7-6
size: -
D: -
DNA: TGTGCCAGCAGCTTATTCATTTGCTTGGGGAGTGAAGCTTTCTTT
CDR3: CASSLFICLGSEAFF

J: TRBJ2-7
length: 16
V: TRBV5-4
size: -
D: -
DNA: TGTGCCAGCAGCTTAGGGTTGAGTGCGGTTCGGGGGGAGCAGTACTTC
CDR3: CASSLGLSAVRGEQYF

J: TRBJ2-2
length: 15
V: TRBV9
size: -
D: -
DNA: TGTGCCAGCAGAGCACCGGGACTCCCTACCGGGGAGCTGTTTTTT
CDR3: CASRAPGLPTGELFF

J: TRBJ2-1
length: 18
V: TRBV10-1
size: -
D: -
DNA: TGCGCCAGCAGTGAGTCGACTGGCGCCCGTAGCTCCTACAATGAGCAGTTCTTC
CDR3: CASSESTGARSSYNEQFF

J: TRBJ2-7
length: 16
V: TRBV27
size: few
D: -
DNA: TGTGCCAGCAGCCCTACGACCGACAGGCTTCGCTACGAGCAGTACTTC
CDR3: CASSPTTDRLRYEQYF

J: TRBJ2-7
length: 13
V: TRBV27
size: -
D: -
DNA: TGTGCCAGCAGGACCCTTGGAGGCTACGAGCAGTACTTC
CDR3: CASRTLGGYEQYF

J: TRBJ2-5
length: 15
V: TRBV9
size: -
D: TRBD1
DNA: TGTGCCAGCAGCTTCCGGGACAGGGGGCGGGAGACCCAGTACTTC
CDR3: CASSFRDRGRETQYF

J: TRBJ2-3
length: 15
V: TRBV9
size: -
D: TRBD2
DNA: TGTGCCAGCAGCCTTGGGCGGGGGGGCACAGATACGCAGTATTTT
CDR3: CASSLGRGGTDTQYF

J: TRBJ1-1
length: 15
V: TRBV4-2
size: few
D: -
DNA: TGTGCCAGCAGCCAACTCGCACTCGAGAACACTGAAGCTTTCTTT
CDR3: CASSQLALENTEAFF

J: TRBJ1-5
length: 14
V: TRBV2
size: -
D: TRBD1
DNA: TGTGCCAGCACAGGGACAGACCCTAATCAGCCCCAGCATTTT
CDR3: CASTGTDPNQPQHF

J: TRBJ2-3
length: 15
V: TRBV5-5
size: -
D: -
DNA: TGTGCCAGCAGCTTGGGGACGATAGACACAGATACGCAGTATTTT
CDR3: CASSLGTIDTDTQYF

J: TRBJ1-3
length: 19
V: TRBV13
size: few
D: -
DNA: TGTGCCAGCAGCTTACGAGGGGTTCCAGGGTCTAACGCTGGAAACACCATATATTTT
CDR3: CASSLRGVPGSNAGNTIYF

J: TRBJ2-7
length: 14
V: TRBV4-1
size: -
D: -
DNA: TGCGCCAGCAGGGGCGGCTCCAGCTCCTACGAGCAGTACTTC
CDR3: CASRGGSSSYEQYF

J: TRBJ2-5
length: 17
V: TRBV28
size: -
D: TRBD2
DNA: TGTGCCAGCAGTTTGAGAGCGGGAGAGGGCCCCCAAGAGACCCAGTACTTC
CDR3: CASSLRAGEGPQETQYF

J: TRBJ1-5
length: 12
V: TRBV19
size: once
D: -
DNA: TGTGCCAGTAGTATAGGTGACTTCTCCCAGCATTTT
CDR3: CASSIGDFSQHF

J: TRBJ1-2
length: 13
V: TRBV27
size: -
D: -
DNA: TGTGCCAGCAGTTCTCAGGGGAACTATGGCTACACCTTC
CDR3: CASSSQGNYGYTF

J: TRBJ1-2
length: 16
V: TRBV3-1/TRBV3-2
size: -
D: TRBD1
DNA: TGTGCCAGCAGCCAAGTGGGCAGGGGGGTGAACTATGGCTACACCTTC
CDR3: CASSQVGRGVNYGYTF

J: TRBJ2-7
length: 11
V: TRBV2
size: -
D: -
DNA: TGTGCCAGCAGTGTAAGGTACGAGCAGTACTTC
CDR3: CASSVRYEQYF

J: TRBJ2-7
length: 17
V: TRBV13
size: -
D: TRBD2
DNA: TGTGCCAGCAGCGCCCCTCTAGCGGGACCATTTTCCGGCGAGCAGTACTTC
CDR3: CASSAPLAGPFSGEQYF

J: TRBJ2-1
length: 16
V: TRBV5-1
size: -
D: TRBD1
DNA: TGCGCCAGCAGCACGTTACAGGGGAGCTCCTACAATGAGCAGTTCTTC
CDR3: CASSTLQGSSYNEQFF

J: TRBJ1-6
length: 16
V: TRBV3-1/TRBV3-2
size: once
D: TRBD1
DNA: TGTGCCAGCAGGGAACAGGGGAGCTCCTATAATTCACCCCTCCACTTT
CDR3: CASREQGSSYNSPLHF

J: TRBJ2-7
length: 13
V: TRBV28
size: once
D: TRBD2
DNA: TGTGCCAGCAGTGGGCGGACTAGATGGGAGCAGTACTTC
CDR3: CASSGRTRWEQYF

J: TRBJ2-5
length: 14
V: TRBV14
size: -
D: TRBD1
DNA: TGTGCCAGCAGCCAAGTATCCAGGGGGCAGACCCAGTACTTC
CDR3: CASSQVSRGQTQYF

J: TRBJ1-1
length: 14
V: TRBV3-1/TRBV3-2
size: -
D: -
DNA: TGTGCCAGCAGCCAAGCGCATGGGAACACTGAAGCTTTCTTT
CDR3: CASSQAHGNTEAFF

J: TRBJ2-5
length: 16
V: TRBV24-1
size: -
D: TRBD2
DNA: TGTGCCACCCCCAAGGTAGCGGGAGTTGAGAGGGAGACCCAGTACTTC
CDR3: CATPKVAGVERETQYF

J: TRBJ1-1
length: 13
V: TRBV27
size: -
D: -
DNA: TGTGCCAGCAGTCGAACACAGGGCACTGAAGCTTTCTTT
CDR3: CASSRTQGTEAFF

J: TRBJ2-7
length: 14
V: TRBV19
size: -
D: -
DNA: TGTGCCAGTAGTATTGATCTAGTCTCCTACGAGCAGTACTTC
CDR3: CASSIDLVSYEQYF

J: TRBJ1-3
length: 15
V: TRBV6-5
size: -
D: -
DNA: TGTGCCAGCAGGCGAGGACAGAGCTCTGGAAACACCATATATTTT
CDR3: CASRRGQSSGNTIYF

J: TRBJ2-3
length: 16
V: TRBV6-6
size: once
D: TRBD2
DNA: TGTGCCAGCAGGCCAGGACTAGCGGGAAACACAGATACGCAGTATTTT
CDR3: CASRPGLAGNTDTQYF

J: TRBJ2-3
length: 13
V: TRBV27
size: -
D: -
DNA: TGTGCCAGCAGTTTATTTGTTACAGATACGCAGTATTTT
CDR3: CASSLFVTDTQYF

J: TRBJ2-5
length: 14
V: TRBV5-4
size: -
D: -
DNA: TGTGCCAGCAGCTACATAGGGCCCCAAGAGACCCAGTACTTC
CDR3: CASSYIGPQETQYF

J: TRBJ1-5
length: 16
V: TRBV5-1
size: -
D: -
DNA: TGCGCCAGCAGCTTGGACGGGGGGTATAGCAATCAGCCCCAGCATTTT
CDR3: CASSLDGGYSNQPQHF

J: TRBJ2-1
length: 14
V: TRBV9
size: -
D: -
DNA: TGTGCCAGCAGCGCCCCCAACCCCCACAATGAGCAGTTCTTC
CDR3: CASSAPNPHNEQFF

J: TRBJ2-1
length: 21
V: TRBV27
size: -
D: TRBD2
DNA: TGTGCCAGCAGTTTATCCCGGACTAGCGGGAGGCGTAGTCAGTCCTACAATGAGCAGTTCTTC
CDR3: CASSLSRTSGRRSQSYNEQFF

J: TRBJ2-2
length: 15
V: TRBV3-1/TRBV3-2
size: -
D: TRBD1
DNA: TGTGCCAGCAGGCCCGGGACAGTGAACACCGGGGAGCTGTTTTTT
CDR3: CASRPGTVNTGELFF

J: TRBJ2-1
length: 16
V: TRBV27
size: -
D: TRBD2
DNA: TGTGCCAGCGGGGGGACTAGCGCCCGCTCCTACAATGAGCAGTTCTTC
CDR3: CASGGTSARSYNEQFF

J: TRBJ2-3
length: 18
V: TRBV7-9
size: -
D: -
DNA: TGTGCCAGCAGCACGCCTGTTTTGGGTGGGACAATTCGGGATACGCAGTATTTT
CDR3: CASSTPVLGGTIRDTQYF

J: TRBJ2-7
length: 16
V: TRBV7-2
size: -
D: TRBD1
DNA: TGTGCCAGCAGCTCCCCATCCGGGACAGGGAGAGGCGAGCAGTACTTC
CDR3: CASSSPSGTGRGEQYF

J: TRBJ2-3
length: 17
V: TRBV6-2/TRBV6-3
size: -
D: -
DNA: TGTGCCAGCAGCCACCTTTTTCGGGGCGCCCGCACAGATACGCAGTATTTT
CDR3: CASSHLFRGARTDTQYF

J: TRBJ1-1
length: 18
V: TRBV15
size: -
D: -
DNA: TGTGCCACCAGCAGAAAATGGTACAGGGTGGGTCTGCGCACTGAAGCTTTCTTT
CDR3: CATSRKWYRVGLRTEAFF

J: TRBJ2-1
length: 16
V: TRBV18
size: -
D: -
DNA: TGTGCCAGCTCAACCACGGGACCTCCGGCCTACAATGAGCAGTTCTTC
CDR3: CASSTTGPPAYNEQFF

J: TRBJ1-5
length: 17
V: TRBV27
size: -
D: -
DNA: TGTGCCAGCAGTTTGGTACAGATCCAGTATAGCAATCAGCCCCAGCATTTT
CDR3: CASSLVQIQYSNQPQHF

J: TRBJ2-2
length: 13
V: TRBV12-3/TRBV12-4
size: -
D: -
DNA: TGTGCCAGCAGTCCGGTCGGGACCGGGGAGCTGTTTTTT
CDR3: CASSPVGTGELFF

J: TRBJ2-2
length: 16
V: TRBV7-3
size: -
D: -
DNA: TGTGCCAGCAGCAAACAAGGGGCAGGGAAGACAGGGGAGCTGTTTTTT
CDR3: CASSKQGAGKTGELFF

J: TRBJ2-7
length: 14
V: TRBV7-9
size: -
D: -
DNA: TGTGCCAGCAGCCACACGAGCGACTATTACGAGCAGTACTTC
CDR3: CASSHTSDYYEQYF

J: TRBJ2-3
length: 14
V: TRBV10-1
size: -
D: -
DNA: TGCGCCAGCAGTGATGGGGCACGCACAGATACGCAGTATTTT
CDR3: CASSDGARTDTQYF

J: TRBJ2-1
length: 18
V: TRBV10-2
size: -
D: TRBD2
DNA: TGCGCCAGCAGTGAAAGTAGCGGGAGGGCCGGGTCCTACAATGAGCAGTTCTTC
CDR3: CASSESSGRAGSYNEQFF

J: TRBJ2-1
length: 13
V: TRBV7-3
size: -
D: -
DNA: TGTGCCAGCAGCTCTCCGGGACTCAATGAGCAGTTCTTC
CDR3: CASSSPGLNEQFF

J: TRBJ1-1
length: 13
V: TRBV12-3/TRBV12-4
size: -
D: -
DNA: TGTGCCAGCAGCTATGGACAGAACACTGAAGCTTTCTTT
CDR3: CASSYGQNTEAFF